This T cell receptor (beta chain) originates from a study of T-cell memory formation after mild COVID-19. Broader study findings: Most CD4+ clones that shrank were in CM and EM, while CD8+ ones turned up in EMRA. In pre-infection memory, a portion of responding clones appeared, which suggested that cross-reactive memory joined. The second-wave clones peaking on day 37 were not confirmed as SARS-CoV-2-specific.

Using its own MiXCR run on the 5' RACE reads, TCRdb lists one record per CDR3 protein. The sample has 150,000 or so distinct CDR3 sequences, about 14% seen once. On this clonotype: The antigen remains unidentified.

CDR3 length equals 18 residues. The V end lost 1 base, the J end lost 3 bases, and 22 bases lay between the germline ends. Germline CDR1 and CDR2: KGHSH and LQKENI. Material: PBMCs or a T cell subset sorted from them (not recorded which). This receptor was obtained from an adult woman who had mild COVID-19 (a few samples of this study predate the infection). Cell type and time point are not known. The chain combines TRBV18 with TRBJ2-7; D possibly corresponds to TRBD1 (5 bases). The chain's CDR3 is CASSPRLGQGVLGYEQYF. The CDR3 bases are TGTGCCAGCTCACCACGGTTGGGCCAGGGCGTTTTGGGCTACGAGCAGTACTTC.